Presented here are 2 T cell receptor beta chains from one specimen sequenced in a study of cytomegalovirus exposure and HLA in healthy donors. Primers: 60 Vbeta forward and 13 Jbeta reverse. Some clones are missing from TCRdb's copy, which holds only in-frame ones; the method was immunoSEQ multiplex PCR. The data show 110,000 or so clones, roughly 70% seen once. The specimen was PBMCs. These receptors originate from a man aged 18 to 29 in good health and CMV-seropositive.

This rearrangement joins TRBV10-2 to TRBJ2-3; D gene uncertain. The CDR3 loop spans 14 amino acids. The V end lost 4 bases, the J end lost 2 bases, and 10 bases lay between the germline ends. Germline V gene sequence: CDR1 WSHSY, CDR2 SAAADI. CDR3 amino acids: CASSGQASTDTQYF. In nucleotides, the CDR3 is TGCGCCAGCAGTGGGCAGGCCTCCACAGATACGCAGTATTTT.

CDR3 sequence reads: CASSLVSGANTEAFF. Written as DNA, the CDR3 is TGTGCCAGCAGCTTGGTGTCAGGGGCGAACACTGAAGCTTTCTTT. V gene TRBV5-5 combines with J gene TRBJ1-1, with D perhaps TRBD1 (6 bases). The germline V and J ends were trimmed by 0 bases and 1 base, with 10 bases remaining between them. This CDR3 has 15 amino acids. Germline V lookup: CDR1 SGHKS, CDR2 YYEKEE (reference sequence). Supplemented by reference TRBV5-5 and TRBJ1-1, the full variable domain reads DAGVTQSPTHLIKTRGQQVTLRCSPISGHKSVSWYQQVLGQGPQFIFQYYEKEERGRGNFPDRFSARQFPNYSSELNVNALLLGDSALYLCASSLVSGANTEAFFGQGTRLTVV.